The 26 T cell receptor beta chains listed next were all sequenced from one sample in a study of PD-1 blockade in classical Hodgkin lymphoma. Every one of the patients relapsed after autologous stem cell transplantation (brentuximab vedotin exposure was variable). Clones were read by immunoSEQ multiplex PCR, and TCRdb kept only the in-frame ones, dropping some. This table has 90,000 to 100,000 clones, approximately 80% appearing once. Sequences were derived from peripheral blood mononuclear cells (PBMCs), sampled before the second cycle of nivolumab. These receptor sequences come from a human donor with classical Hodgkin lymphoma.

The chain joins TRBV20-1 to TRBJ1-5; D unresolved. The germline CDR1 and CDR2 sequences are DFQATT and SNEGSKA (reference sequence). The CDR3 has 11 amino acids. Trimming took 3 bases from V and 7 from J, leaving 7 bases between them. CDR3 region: CSASDGQPQHF. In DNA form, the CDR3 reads TGCAGTGCTAGTGACGGGCAGCCCCAGCATTTT.

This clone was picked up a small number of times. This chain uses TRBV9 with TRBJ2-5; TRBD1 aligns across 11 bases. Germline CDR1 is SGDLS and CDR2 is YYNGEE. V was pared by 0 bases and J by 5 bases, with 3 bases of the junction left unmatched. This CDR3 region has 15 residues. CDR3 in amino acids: CASSVGTGGGETQYF. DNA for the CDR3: TGTGCCAGCAGCGTAGGGACAGGGGGCGGGGAGACCCAGTACTTC.

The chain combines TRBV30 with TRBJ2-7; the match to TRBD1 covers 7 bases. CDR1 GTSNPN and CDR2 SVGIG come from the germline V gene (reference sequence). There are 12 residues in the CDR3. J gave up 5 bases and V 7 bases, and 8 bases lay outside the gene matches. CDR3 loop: CAYETGPHEQYF. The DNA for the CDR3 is TGTGCCTACGAGACAGGGCCCCACGAGCAGTACTTC. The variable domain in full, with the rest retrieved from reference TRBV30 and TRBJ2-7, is SQTIHQWPATLVQPVGSPLSLECTVEGTSNPNLYWYRQAAGRGLQLLFYSVGIGQISSEVPQNLSASRPQDRQFILSSKKLLLSDSGFYLCAYETGPHEQYFGPGTRLTVT.

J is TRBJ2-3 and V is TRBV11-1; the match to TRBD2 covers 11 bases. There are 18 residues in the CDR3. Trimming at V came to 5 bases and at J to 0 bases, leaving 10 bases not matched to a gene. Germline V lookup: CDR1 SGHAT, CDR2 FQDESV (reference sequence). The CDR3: CASSRGLAADSSTDTQYF. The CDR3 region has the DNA TGTGCCAGCAGCCGGGGACTAGCGGCGGACTCTAGCACAGATACGCAGTATTTT. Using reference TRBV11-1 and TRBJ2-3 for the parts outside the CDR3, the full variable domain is EAEVAQSPRYKITEKSQAVAFWCDPISGHATLYWYRQILGQGPELLVQFQDESVVDDSQLPKDRFSAERLKGVDSTLKIQPAELGDSAMYLCASSRGLAADSSTDTQYFGPGTRLTVL.

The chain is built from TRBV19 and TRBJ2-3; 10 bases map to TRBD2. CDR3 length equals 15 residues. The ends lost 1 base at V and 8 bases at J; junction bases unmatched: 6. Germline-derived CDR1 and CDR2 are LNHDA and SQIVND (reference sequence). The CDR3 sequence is CASSIVGTSEATQYF. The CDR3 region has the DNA TGTGCCAGTAGTATAGTTGGGACTAGCGAGGCTACGCAGTATTTT.

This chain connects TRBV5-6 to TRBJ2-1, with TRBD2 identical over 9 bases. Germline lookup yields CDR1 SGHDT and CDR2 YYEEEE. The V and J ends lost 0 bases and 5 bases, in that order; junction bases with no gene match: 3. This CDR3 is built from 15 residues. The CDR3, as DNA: TGTGCCAGCAGCTTGGCCCTAGCGGGGAACAATGAGCAGTTCTTC. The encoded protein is CASSLALAGNNEQFF.

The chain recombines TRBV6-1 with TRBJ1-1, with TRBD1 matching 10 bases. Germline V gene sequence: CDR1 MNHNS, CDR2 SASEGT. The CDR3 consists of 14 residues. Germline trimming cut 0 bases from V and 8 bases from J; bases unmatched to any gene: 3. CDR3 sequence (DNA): TGTGCCAGCAGTGAAGCGGGACAGGGGTTGGAAGCTTTCTTT. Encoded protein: CASSEAGQGLEAFF.

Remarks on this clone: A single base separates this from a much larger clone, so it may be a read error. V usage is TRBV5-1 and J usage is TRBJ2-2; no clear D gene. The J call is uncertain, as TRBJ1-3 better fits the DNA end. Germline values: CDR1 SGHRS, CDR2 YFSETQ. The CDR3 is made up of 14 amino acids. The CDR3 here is CASSLDISGNTIYF. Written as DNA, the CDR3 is TGCGCCAGCAGCTTAGACATTTCTGGAAACACCATATATTTT.

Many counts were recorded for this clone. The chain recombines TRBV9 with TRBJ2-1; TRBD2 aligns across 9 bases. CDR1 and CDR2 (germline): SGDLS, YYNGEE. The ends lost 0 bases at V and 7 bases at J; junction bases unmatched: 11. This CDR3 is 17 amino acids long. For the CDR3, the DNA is TGTGCCAGCAGCGTAGGTGCGGGAGGGGGTAGTAGGAATGAGCAGTTCTTC. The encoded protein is CASSVGAGGGSRNEQFF.

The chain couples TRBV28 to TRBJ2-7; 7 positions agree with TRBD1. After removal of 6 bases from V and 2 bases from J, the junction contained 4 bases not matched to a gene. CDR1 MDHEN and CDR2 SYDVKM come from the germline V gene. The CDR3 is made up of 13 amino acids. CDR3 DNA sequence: TGTGCCAGCAGCCCGACAGGGACCTACGAGCAGTACTTC. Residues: CASSPTGTYEQYF.

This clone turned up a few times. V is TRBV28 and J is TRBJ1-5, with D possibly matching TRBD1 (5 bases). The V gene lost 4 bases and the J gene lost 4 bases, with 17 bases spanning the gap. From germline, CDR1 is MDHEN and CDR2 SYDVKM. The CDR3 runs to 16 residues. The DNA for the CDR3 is TGTGCCAGCAGTTGGGTAGGACTACAGGAGAATCAGCCCCAGCATTTT. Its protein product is CASSWVGLQENQPQHF. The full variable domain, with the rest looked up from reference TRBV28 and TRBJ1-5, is DVKVTQSSRYLVKRTGEKVFLECVQDMDHENMFWYRQDPGLGLRLIYFSYDVKMKEKGDIPEGYSVSREKKERFSLILESASTNQTSMYLCASSWVGLQENQPQHFGDGTRLSIL.

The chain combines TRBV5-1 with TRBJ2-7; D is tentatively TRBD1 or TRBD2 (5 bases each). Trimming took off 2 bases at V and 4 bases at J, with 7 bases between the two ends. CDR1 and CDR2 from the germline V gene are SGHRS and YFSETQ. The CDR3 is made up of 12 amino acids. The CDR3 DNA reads TGCGCCAGCAGCTTTGGGGGTTACGAGCAGTACTTC. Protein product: CASSFGGYEQYF.

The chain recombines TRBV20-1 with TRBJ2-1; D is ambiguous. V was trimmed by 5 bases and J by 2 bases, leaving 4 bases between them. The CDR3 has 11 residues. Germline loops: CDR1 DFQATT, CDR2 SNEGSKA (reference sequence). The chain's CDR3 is CSAETYNEQFF. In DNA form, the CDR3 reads TGCAGTGCTGAAACCTACAATGAGCAGTTCTTC.

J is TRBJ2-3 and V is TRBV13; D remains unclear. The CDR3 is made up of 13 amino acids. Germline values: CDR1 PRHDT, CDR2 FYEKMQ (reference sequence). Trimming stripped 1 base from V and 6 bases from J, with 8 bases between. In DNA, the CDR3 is TGTGCCAGCAGCTTAGTAGGCCCGGATACGCAGTATTTT. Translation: CASSLVGPDTQYF. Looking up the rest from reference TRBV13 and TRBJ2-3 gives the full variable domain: AAGVIQSPRHLIKEKRETATLKCYPIPRHDTVYWYQQGPGQDPQFLISFYEKMQSDKGSIPDRFSAQQFSDYHSELNMSSLELGDSALYFCASSLVGPDTQYFGPGTRLTVL.

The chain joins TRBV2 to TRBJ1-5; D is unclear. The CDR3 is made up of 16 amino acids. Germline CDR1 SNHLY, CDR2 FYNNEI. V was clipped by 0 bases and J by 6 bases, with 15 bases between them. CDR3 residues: CASSEALASRVQPQHF. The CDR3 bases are TGTGCCAGCAGTGAAGCGCTTGCGAGCCGGGTTCAGCCCCAGCATTTT.

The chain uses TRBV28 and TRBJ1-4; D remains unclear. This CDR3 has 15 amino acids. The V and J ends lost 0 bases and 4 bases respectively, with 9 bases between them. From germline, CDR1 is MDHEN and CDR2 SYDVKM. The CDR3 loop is CASSLWGLGNEKLFF. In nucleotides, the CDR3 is TGTGCCAGCAGTTTATGGGGTTTAGGTAATGAAAAACTGTTTTTT. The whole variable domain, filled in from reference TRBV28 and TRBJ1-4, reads DVKVTQSSRYLVKRTGEKVFLECVQDMDHENMFWYRQDPGLGLRLIYFSYDVKMKEKGDIPEGYSVSREKKERFSLILESASTNQTSMYLCASSLWGLGNEKLFFGSGTQLSVL.

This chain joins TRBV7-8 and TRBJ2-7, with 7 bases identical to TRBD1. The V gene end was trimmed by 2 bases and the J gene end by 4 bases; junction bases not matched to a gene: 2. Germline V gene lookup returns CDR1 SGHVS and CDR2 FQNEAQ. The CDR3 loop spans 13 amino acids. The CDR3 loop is CASSLKGAYEQYF. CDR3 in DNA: TGTGCCAGCAGCTTAAAGGGGGCATACGAGCAGTACTTC. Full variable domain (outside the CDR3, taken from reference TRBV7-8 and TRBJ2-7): GAGVSQSPRYKVAKRGQDVALRCDPISGHVSLFWYQQALGQGPEFLTYFQNEAQLDKSGLPSDRFFAERPEGSVSTLKIQRTQQEDSAVYLCASSLKGAYEQYFGPGTRLTVT.

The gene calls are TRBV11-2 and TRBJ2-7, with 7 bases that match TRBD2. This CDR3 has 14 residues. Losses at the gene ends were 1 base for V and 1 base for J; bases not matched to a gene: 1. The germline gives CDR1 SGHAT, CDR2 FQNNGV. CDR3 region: CASSLGRGSYEQYF. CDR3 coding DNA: TGTGCCAGCAGCTTAGGGCGGGGGTCCTACGAGCAGTACTTC.

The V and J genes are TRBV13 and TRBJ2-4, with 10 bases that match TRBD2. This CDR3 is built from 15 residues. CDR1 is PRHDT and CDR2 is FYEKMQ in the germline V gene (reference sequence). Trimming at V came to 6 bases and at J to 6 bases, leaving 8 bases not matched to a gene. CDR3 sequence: CASRPRAGGTNIQYF. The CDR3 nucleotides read TGTGCCAGCAGACCGCGAGCGGGAGGGACAAACATTCAGTACTTC.

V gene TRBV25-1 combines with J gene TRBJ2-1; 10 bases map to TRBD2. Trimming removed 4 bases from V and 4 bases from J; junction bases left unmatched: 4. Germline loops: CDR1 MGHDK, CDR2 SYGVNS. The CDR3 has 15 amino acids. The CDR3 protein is CASSGTSGKYNEQFF. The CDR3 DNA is TGTGCCAGCAGTGGAACTAGCGGGAAGTACAATGAGCAGTTCTTC.

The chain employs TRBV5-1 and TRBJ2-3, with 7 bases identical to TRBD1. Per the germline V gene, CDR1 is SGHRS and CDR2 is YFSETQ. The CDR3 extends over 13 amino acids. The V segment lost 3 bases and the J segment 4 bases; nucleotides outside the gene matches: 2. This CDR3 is CASSSQGADTQYF. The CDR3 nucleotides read TGCGCCAGCAGCTCTCAGGGGGCAGATACGCAGTATTTT.

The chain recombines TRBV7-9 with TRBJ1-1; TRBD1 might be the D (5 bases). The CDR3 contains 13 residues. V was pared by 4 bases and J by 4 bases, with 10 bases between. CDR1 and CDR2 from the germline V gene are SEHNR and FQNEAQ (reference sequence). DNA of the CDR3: TGTGCCAGCAGCTCCCGGGGGGGCACTGAAGCTTTCTTT. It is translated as CASSSRGGTEAFF. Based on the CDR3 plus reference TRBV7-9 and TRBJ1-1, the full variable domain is DTGVSQNPRHKITKRGQNVTFRCDPISEHNRLYWYRQTLGQGPEFLTYFQNEAQLEKSRLLSDRFSAERPKGSFSTLEIQRTEQGDSAMYLCASSSRGGTEAFFGQGTRLTVV.

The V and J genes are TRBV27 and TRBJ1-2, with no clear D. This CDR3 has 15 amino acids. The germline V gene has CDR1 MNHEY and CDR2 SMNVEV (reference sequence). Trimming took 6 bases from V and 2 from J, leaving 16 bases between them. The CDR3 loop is CASSSTGGPNYGYTF. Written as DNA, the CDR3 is TGTGCCAGCAGCAGCACCGGAGGGCCCAACTATGGCTACACCTTC.

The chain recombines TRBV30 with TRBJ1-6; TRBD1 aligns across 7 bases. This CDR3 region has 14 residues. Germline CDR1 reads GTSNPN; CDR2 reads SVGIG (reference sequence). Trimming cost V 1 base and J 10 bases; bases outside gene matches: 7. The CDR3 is CAWSERGRDSPLHF. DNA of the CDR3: TGTGCCTGGAGTGAAAGGGGGCGCGACTCACCCCTCCACTTT.

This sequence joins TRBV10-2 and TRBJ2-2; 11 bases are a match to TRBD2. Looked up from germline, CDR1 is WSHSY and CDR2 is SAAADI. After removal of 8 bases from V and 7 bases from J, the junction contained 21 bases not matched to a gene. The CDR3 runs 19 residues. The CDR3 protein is CASLSPFGASGRSGGELFF. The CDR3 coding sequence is TGCGCCAGCCTAAGCCCCTTTGGGGCTAGCGGGAGGTCTGGCGGGGAGCTGTTTTTT.

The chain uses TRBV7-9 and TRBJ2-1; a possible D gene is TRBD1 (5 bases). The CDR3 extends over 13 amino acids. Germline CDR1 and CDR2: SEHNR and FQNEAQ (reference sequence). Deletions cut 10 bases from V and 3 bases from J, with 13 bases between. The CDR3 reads CAISGPLYNEQFF. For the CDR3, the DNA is TGTGCCATCTCAGGGCCCCTCTACAATGAGCAGTTCTTC.